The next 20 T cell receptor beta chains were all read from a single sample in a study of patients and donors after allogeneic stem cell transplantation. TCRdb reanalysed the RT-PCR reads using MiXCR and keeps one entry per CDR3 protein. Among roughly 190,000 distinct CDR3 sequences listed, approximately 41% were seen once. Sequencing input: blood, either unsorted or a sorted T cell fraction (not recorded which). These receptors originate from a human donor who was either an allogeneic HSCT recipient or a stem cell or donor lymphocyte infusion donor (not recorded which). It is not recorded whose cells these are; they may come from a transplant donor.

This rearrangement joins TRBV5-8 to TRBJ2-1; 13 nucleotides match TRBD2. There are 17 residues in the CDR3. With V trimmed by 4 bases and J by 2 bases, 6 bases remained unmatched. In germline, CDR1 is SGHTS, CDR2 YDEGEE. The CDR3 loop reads CASSRGLAGPAYNEQFF. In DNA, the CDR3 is TGTGCCAGCAGCCGGGGACTAGCGGGACCCGCCTACAATGAGCAGTTCTTC.

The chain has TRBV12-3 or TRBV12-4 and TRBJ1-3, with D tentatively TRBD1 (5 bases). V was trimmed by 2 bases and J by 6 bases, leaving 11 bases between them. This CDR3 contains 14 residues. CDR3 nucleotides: TGTGCCAGCAGTTTAAATACAGGAGTAAACACCATATATTTT. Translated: CASSLNTGVNTIYF.

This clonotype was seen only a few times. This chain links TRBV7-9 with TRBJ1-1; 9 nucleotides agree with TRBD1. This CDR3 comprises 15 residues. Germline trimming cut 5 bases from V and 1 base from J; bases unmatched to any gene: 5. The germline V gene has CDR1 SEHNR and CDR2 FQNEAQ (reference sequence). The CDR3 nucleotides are TGTGCCAGCAGCCCAGCACAGGGGGCGAACACTGAAGCTTTCTTT. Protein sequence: CASSPAQGANTEAFF.

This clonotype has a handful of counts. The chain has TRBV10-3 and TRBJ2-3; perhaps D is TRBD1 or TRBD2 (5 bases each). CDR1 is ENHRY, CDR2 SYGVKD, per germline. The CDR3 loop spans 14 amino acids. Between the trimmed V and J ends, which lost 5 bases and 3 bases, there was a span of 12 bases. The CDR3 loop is CAISHPGLTDTQYF. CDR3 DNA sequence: TGTGCCATCAGTCACCCGGGGCTAACAGATACGCAGTATTTT.

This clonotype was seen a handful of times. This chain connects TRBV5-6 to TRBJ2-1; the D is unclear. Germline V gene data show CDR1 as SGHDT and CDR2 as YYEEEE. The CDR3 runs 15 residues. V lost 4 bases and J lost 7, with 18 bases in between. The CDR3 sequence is CASSATGPRWNEQFF. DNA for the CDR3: TGTGCCAGCAGCGCGACCGGGCCGAGGTGGAATGAGCAGTTCTTC.

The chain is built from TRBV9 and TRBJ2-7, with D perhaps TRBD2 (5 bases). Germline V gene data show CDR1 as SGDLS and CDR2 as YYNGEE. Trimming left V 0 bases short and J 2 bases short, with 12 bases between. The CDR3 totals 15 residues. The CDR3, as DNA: TGTGCCAGCAGCGTAGCGGGGAATCCAACCTACGAGCAGTACTTC. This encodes CASSVAGNPTYEQYF.

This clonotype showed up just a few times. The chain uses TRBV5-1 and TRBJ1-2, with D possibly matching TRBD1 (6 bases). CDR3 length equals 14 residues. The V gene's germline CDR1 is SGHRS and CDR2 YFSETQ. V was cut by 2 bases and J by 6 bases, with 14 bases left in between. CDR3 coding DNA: TGCGCCAGCAGCTTCCGAACAGGGACGGATGGCTACACCTTC. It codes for CASSFRTGTDGYTF.

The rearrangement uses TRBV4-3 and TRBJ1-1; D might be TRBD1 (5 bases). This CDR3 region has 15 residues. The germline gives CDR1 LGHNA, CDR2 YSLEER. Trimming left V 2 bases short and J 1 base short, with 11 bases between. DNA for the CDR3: TGCGCCAGCAGCCAACCGGGACGGGGGAACACTGAAGCTTTCTTT. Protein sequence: CASSQPGRGNTEAFF.

CDR3 coding DNA: TGTGCCAGCAGCTCCCAACAGCTACAAGAGACCCAGTACTTC. Its translation: CASSSQQLQETQYF. The gene calls are TRBV7-2 and TRBJ2-5; no definite D call. V was cut by 4 bases and J by 2 bases, with 11 bases left in between. CDR3 length: 14 residues. CDR1 and CDR2 from the germline V gene are SGHTA and FQGNSA. Filled out from reference TRBV7-2 and TRBJ2-5, the complete variable domain reads GAGVSQSPSNKVTEKGKDVELRCDPISGHTALYWYRQSLGQGLEFLIYFQGNSAPDKSGLPSDRFSAERTGGSVSTLTIQRTQQEDSAVYLCASSSQQLQETQYFGPGTRLLVL.

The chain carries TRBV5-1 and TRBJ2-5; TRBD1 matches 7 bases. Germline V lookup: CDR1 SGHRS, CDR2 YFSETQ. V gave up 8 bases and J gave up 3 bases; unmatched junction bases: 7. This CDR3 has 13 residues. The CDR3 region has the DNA TGCGCCAGTACTGGGACAGTCAAAGAGACCCAGTACTTC. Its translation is CASTGTVKETQYF.

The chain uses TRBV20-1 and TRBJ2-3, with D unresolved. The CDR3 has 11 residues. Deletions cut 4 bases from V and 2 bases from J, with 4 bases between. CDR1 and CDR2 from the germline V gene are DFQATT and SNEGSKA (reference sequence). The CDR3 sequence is CSATLTDTQYF. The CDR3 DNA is TGCAGTGCTACCCTCACAGATACGCAGTATTTT.

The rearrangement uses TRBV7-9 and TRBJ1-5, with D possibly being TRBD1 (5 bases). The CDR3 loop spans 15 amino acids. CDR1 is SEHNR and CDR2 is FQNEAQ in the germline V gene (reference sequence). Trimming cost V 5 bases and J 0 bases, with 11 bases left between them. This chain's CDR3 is CASSQGPYSNQPQHF. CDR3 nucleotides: TGTGCCAGCAGCCAGGGACCTTATAGCAATCAGCCCCAGCATTTT.

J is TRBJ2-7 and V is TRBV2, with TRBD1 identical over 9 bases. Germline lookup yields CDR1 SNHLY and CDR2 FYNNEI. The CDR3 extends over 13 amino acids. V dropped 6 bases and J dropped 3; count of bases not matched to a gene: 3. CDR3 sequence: CASSSDRGYEQYF. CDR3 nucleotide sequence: TGTGCCAGCAGCTCGGACAGGGGCTACGAGCAGTACTTC.

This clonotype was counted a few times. CDR3 in DNA: TGTGCCAGCAGCCAAGCAGGGAGTGGTGGAAACACCATATATTTT. Translation gives CASSQAGSGGNTIYF. The chain uses TRBV4-2 and TRBJ1-3, with D possibly TRBD1 on 5 matching bases. V was trimmed by 1 base and J by 3 bases, leaving 10 bases between them. The CDR3 spans 15 residues. CDR1 is LGHNA and CDR2 is YNFKEQ in the germline V gene.

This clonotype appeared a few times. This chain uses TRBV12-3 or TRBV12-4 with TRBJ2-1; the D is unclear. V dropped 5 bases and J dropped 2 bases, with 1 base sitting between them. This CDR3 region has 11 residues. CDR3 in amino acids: CASSAYNEQFF. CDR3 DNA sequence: TGTGCCAGCAGTGCCTACAATGAGCAGTTCTTC.

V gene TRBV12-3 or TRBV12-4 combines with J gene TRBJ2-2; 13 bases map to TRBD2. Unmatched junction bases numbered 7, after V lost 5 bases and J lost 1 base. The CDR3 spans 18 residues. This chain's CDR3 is CASSPRTSGSRNTGELFF. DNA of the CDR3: TGTGCCAGCAGTCCCCGGACTAGCGGGAGCCGGAACACCGGGGAGCTGTTTTTT.

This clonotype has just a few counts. The CDR3 protein is CASSSLTGNQPQHF. The DNA of the CDR3 is TGTGCCAGCAGTTCCCTGACAGGAAATCAGCCCCAGCATTTT. The chain combines TRBV12-3 or TRBV12-4 with TRBJ1-5, with D perhaps TRBD1 (6 bases). This CDR3 is built from 14 residues. The ends were cut back, 4 bases at V and 4 bases at J, with 11 bases in the middle.

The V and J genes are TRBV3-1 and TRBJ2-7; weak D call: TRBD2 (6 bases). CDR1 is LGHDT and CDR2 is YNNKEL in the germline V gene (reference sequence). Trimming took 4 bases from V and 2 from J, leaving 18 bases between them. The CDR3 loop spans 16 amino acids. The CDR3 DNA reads TGTGCCAGCAGCCCTGGATATTGGGACTCGACCTACGAGCAGTACTTC. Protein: CASSPGYWDSTYEQYF.

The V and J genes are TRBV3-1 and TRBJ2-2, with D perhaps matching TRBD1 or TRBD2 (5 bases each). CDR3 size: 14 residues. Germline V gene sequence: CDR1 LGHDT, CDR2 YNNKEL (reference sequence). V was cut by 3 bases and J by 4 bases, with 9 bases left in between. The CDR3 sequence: CASSQGTSTGELFF. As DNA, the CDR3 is TGTGCCAGCAGCCAGGGGACCAGCACCGGGGAGCTGTTTTTT.

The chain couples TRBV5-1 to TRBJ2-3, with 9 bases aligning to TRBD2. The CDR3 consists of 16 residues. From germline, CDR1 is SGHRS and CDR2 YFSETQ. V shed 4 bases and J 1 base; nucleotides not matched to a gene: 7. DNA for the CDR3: TGCGCCAGCAGCCGCACGACTAGCGGAGGCACAGATACGCAGTATTTT. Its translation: CASSRTTSGGTDTQYF.